These T cell receptor beta chains were read from a single sample in a study of T-cell memory formation after mild COVID-19. Each CDR3 protein is one row after TCRdb ran MiXCR on the 5' RACE reads. The sample yields around 320,000 distinct CDR3 sequences, over 25% seen once. The sequencing sample was made of PBMCs or a T cell subset sorted from them (not recorded which). These receptors were taken from an adult woman who had mild COVID-19 (a few samples of this study predate the infection). Cell type and time point are not known. The CDR3 runs from the conserved cysteine through the conserved F or W. The D gene is left open where the match is weak. Size is stated for part of the rows, as once, few or many counts, or as a class when the clone is expanded.

abundance	d_gene	j_gene	v_gene	CDR3nt	CDR3aa
once	-	TRBJ1-1	TRBV29-1	TGCAGCGTTGTCCACCAGAACACTGAAGCTTTCTTT	CSVVHQNTEAFF
few	-	TRBJ2-7	TRBV7-3	TGTGCCAGCAGCTTACTTCCTCGCGGGACAGATATGACCTACGAGCAGTACTTC	CASSLLPRGTDMTYEQYF
-	-	TRBJ2-7	TRBV14	TGTGCCAGCAGAGAGGCCGGGAACTACGAGCAGTACTTC	CASREAGNYEQYF
-	-	TRBJ2-6	TRBV5-1	TGCGCCAGCAGCTTGGTTGCGACAGGGGCCAACGTCCTGACTTTC	CASSLVATGANVLTF
few	-	TRBJ1-2	TRBV5-1	TGCGCCAGCAGCCTATACAGCTATGGCTACACCTTC	CASSLYSYGYTF
many	-	TRBJ2-4	TRBV18	TGTGCCAGCTCACCTGCAACCGGGGGAACCAAAAACATTCAGTACTTC	CASSPATGGTKNIQYF
few	-	TRBJ1-1	TRBV29-1	TGCAGCGTTGAAGATCCCCCGAACACTGAAGCTTTCTTT	CSVEDPPNTEAFF
many	-	TRBJ2-5	TRBV6-6	TGTGCCAGCAGAGGGCCGGAGACCCAGTACTTC	CASRGPETQYF
-	TRBD1	TRBJ1-2	TRBV7-9	TGTGCCAGCAGTTCAGGGGGCGACAAGACATTC	CASSSGGDKTF
few	-	TRBJ2-5	TRBV19	TGTGCCAGTGAAGCGGGAGAGACCCAGTACTTC	CASEAGETQYF